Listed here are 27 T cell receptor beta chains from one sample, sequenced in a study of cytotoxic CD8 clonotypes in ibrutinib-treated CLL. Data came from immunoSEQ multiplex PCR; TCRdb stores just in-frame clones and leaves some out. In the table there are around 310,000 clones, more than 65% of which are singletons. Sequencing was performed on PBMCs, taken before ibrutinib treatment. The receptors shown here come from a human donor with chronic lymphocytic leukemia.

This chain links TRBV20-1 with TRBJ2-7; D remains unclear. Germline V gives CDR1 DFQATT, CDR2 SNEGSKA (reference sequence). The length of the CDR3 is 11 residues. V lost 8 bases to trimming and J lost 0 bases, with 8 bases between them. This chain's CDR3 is CSQASSYEQYF. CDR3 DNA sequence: TGCAGTCAAGCGAGCTCCTACGAGCAGTACTTC.

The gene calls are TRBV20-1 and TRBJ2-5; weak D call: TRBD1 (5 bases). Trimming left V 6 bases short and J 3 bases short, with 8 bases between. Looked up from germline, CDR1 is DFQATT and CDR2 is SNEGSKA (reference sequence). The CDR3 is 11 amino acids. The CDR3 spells CSASTEETQYF. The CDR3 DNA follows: TGCAGTGCCTCGACAGAAGAGACCCAGTACTTC.

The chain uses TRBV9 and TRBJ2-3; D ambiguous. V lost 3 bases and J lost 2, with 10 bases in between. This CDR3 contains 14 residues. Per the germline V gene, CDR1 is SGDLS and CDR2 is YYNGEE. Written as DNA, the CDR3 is TGTGCCAGCAGCGCTTCCGGGCACACAGATACGCAGTATTTT. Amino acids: CASSASGHTDTQYF.

CDR3 sequence reads: CASSQDWGQYNEKLFF. The CDR3 bases are TGCGCCAGCAGCCAAGATTGGGGGCAGTATAATGAAAAACTGTTTTTT. The V and J genes are TRBV4-3 and TRBJ1-4; tentative D call: TRBD1 (6 bases). The V and J ends lost 0 bases and 4 bases respectively, with 12 bases between them. CDR3 length equals 16 residues. From germline, CDR1 is LGHNA and CDR2 YSLEER.

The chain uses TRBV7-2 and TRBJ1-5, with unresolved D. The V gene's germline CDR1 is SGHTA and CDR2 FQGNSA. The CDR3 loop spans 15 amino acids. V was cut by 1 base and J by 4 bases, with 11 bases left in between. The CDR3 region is CASSLGRTRNQPQHF. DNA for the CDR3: TGTGCCAGCAGCTTAGGCAGGACTCGAAATCAGCCCCAGCATTTT.

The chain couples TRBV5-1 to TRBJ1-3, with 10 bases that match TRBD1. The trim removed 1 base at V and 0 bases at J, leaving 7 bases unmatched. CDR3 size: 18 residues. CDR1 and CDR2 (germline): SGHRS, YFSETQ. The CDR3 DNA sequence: TGCGCCAGCAGCTTGTGGGACAGGGGAACTGCCTCTGGAAACACCATATATTTT. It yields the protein CASSLWDRGTASGNTIYF.

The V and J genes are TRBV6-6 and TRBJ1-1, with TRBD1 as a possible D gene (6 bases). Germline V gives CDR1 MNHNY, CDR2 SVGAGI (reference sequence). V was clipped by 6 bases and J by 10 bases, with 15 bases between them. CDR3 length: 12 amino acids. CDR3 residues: CASSPIGGSAFF. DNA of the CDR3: TGTGCCAGCAGCCCAATAGGGGGATCAGCTTTCTTT.

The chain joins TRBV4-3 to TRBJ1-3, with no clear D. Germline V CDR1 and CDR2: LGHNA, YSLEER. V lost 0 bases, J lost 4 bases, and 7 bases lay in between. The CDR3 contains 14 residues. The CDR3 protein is CASSQDFKGNTIYF. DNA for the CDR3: TGCGCCAGCAGCCAAGATTTCAAAGGAAACACCATATATTTT.

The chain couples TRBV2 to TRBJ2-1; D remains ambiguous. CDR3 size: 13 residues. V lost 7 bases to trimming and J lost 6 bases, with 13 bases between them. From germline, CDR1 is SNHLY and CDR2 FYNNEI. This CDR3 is CASKRMIVNEQFF. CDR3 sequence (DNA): TGTGCCAGCAAAAGGATGATAGTCAATGAGCAGTTCTTC. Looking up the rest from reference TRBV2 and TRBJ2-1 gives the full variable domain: EPEVTQTPSHQVTQMGQEVILRCVPISNHLYFYWYRQILGQKVEFLVSFYNNEISEKSEIFDDQFSVERPDGSNFTLKIRSTKLEDSAMYFCASKRMIVNEQFFGPGTRLTVL.

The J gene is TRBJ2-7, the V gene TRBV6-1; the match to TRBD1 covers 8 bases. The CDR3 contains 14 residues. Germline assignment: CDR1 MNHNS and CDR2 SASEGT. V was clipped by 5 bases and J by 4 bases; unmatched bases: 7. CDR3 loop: CASSLVTGVYEQYF. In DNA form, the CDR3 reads TGTGCCAGCAGTCTGGTGACAGGGGTATACGAGCAGTACTTC.

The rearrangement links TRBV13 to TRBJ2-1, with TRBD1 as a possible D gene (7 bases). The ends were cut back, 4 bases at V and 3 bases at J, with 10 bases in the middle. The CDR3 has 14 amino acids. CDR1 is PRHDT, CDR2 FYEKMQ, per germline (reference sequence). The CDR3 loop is CASSWGDSYNEQFF. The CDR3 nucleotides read TGTGCCAGCAGCTGGGGGGACAGCTACAATGAGCAGTTCTTC. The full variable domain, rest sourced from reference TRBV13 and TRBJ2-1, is AAGVIQSPRHLIKEKRETATLKCYPIPRHDTVYWYQQGPGQDPQFLISFYEKMQSDKGSIPDRFSAQQFSDYHSELNMSSLELGDSALYFCASSWGDSYNEQFFGPGTRLTVL.

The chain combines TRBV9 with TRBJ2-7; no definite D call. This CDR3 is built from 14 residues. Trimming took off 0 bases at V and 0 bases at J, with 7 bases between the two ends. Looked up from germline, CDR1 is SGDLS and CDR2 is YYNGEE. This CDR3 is CASSVGAISYEQYF. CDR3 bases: TGTGCCAGCAGCGTAGGTGCAATCTCCTACGAGCAGTACTTC.

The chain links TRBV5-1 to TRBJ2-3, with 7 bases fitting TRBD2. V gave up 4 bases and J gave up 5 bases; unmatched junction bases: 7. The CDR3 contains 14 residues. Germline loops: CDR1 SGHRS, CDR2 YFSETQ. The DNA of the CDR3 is TGCGCCAGCAGCCCTGGACTAGTTAAAGATACGCAGTATTTT. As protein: CASSPGLVKDTQYF.

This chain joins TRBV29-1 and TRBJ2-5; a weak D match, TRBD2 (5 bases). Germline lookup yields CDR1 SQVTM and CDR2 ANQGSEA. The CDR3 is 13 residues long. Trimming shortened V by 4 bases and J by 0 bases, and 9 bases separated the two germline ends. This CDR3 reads CSVGRPNQETQYF. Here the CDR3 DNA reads TGCAGCGTTGGGAGGCCGAACCAAGAGACCCAGTACTTC. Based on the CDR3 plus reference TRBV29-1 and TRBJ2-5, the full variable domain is SAVISQKPSRDICQRGTSLTIQCQVDSQVTMMFWYRQQPGQSLTLIATANQGSEATYESGFVIDKFPISRPNLTFSTLTVSNMSPEDSSIYLCSVGRPNQETQYFGPGTRLLVL.

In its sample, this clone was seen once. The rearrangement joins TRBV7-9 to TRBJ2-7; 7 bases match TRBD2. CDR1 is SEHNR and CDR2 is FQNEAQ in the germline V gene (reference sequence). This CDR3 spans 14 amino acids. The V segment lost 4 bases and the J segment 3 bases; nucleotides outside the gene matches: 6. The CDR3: CASSSSSGGYEQYF. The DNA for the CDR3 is TGTGCCAGCAGCTCATCTAGCGGTGGCTACGAGCAGTACTTC.

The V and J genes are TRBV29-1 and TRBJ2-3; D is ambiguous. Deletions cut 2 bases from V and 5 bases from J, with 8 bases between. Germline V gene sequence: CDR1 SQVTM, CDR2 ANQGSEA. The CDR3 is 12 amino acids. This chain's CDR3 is CSVELRRDTQYF. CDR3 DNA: TGCAGCGTTGAACTCAGGCGAGATACGCAGTATTTT.

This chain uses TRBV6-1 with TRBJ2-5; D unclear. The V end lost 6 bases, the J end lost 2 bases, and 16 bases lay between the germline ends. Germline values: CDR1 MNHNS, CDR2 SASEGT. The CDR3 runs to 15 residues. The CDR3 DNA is TGTGCCAGCAGGGACGACGCTGCGTGGCAAGAGACCCAGTACTTC. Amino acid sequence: CASRDDAAWQETQYF.

The CDR3 sequence is CASNPYNEQFF. The CDR3 coding sequence is TGTGCCAGCAACCCCTACAATGAGCAGTTCTTC. The chain carries TRBV7-9 and TRBJ2-1; D ambiguous. From germline, CDR1 is SEHNR and CDR2 FQNEAQ (reference sequence). Trimming shortened V by 7 bases and J by 2 bases, and 3 bases separated the two germline ends. This CDR3 spans 11 amino acids.

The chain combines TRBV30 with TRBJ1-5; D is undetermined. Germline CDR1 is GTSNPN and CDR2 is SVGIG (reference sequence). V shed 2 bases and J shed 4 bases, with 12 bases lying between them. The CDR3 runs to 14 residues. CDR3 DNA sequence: TGTGCCTGGAGTATTTCGGTGTTAAATCAGCCCCAGCATTTT. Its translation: CAWSISVLNQPQHF.

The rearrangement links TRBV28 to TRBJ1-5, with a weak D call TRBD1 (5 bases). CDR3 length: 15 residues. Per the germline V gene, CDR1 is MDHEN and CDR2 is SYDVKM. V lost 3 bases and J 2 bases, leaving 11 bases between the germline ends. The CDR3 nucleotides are TGTGCCAGCAGTTTCCAGGGAGGAGGCAATCAGCCCCAGCATTTT. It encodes CASSFQGGGNQPQHF.

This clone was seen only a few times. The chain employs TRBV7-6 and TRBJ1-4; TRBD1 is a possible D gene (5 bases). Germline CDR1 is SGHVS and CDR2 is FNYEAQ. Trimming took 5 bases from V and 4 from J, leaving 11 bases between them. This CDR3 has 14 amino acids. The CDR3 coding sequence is TGTGCCAGCAGCCGGGACGGAATTAATGAAAAACTGTTTTTT. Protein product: CASSRDGINEKLFF.

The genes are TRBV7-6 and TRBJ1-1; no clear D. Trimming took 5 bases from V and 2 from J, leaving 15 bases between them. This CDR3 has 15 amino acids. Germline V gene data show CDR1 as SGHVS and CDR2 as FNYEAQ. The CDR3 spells CASSPRSGVNTEAFF. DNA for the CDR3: TGTGCCAGCAGCCCCCGCTCCGGGGTTAACACTGAAGCTTTCTTT. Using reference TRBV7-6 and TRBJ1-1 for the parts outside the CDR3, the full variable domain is GAGVSQSPRYKVTKRGQDVALRCDPISGHVSLYWYRQALGQGPEFLTYFNYEAQQDKSGLPNDRFSAERPEGSISTLTIQRTEQRDSAMYRCASSPRSGVNTEAFFGQGTRLTVV.

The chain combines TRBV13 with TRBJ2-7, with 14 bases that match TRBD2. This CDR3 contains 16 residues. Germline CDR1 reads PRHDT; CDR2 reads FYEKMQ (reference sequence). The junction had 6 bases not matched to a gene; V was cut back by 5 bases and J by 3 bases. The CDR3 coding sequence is TGTGCCAGCAGCCCTCAGGGACTAGCGGGAGACTACGAGCAGTACTTC. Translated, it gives CASSPQGLAGDYEQYF.

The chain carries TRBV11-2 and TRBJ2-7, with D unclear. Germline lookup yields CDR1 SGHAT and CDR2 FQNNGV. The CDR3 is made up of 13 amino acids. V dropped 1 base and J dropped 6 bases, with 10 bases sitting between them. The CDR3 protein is CASSLVESGEQYF. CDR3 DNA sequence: TGTGCCAGCAGCTTAGTCGAGTCTGGCGAGCAGTACTTC.

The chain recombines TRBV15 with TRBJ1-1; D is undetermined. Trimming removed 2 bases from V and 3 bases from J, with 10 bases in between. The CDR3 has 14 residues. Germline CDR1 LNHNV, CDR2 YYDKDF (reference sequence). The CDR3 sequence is CATSRPNRDTEAFF. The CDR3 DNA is TGTGCCACCAGCAGACCTAACCGGGACACTGAAGCTTTCTTT.

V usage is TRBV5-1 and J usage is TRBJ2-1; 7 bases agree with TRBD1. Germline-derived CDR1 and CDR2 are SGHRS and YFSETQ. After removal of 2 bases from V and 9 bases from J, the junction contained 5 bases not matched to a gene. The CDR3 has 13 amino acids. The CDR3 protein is CASSLRQGFEQFF. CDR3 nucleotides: TGCGCCAGCAGCTTACGACAGGGTTTTGAGCAGTTCTTC.

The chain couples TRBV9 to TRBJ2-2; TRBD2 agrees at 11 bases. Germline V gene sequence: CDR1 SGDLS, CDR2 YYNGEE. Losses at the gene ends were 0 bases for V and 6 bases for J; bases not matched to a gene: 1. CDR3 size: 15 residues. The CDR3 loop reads CASSVGLAGPGELFF. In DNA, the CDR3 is TGTGCCAGCAGCGTAGGACTAGCGGGACCCGGGGAGCTGTTTTTT.